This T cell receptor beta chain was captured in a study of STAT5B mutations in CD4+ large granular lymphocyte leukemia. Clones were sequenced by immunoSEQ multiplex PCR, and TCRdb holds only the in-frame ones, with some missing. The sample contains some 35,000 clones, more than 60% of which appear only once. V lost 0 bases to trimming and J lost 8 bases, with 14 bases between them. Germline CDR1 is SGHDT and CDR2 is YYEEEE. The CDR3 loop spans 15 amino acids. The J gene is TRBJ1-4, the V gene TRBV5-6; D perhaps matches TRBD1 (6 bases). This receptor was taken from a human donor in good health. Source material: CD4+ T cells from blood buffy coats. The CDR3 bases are TGTGCCAGCAGCTTGGGAGGCAGGGGTTGGGAAAAACTGTTTTTT. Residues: CASSLGGRGWEKLFF.